The clone carrying this TCR beta chain was seen a handful of times. Its antigen is not identified. The data are from a study of cytomegalovirus exposure and HLA in healthy donors. Whole-study findings and limits: Later on, a genetic analysis was performed. It linked a missense variant in DCLRE1C with V- and J-gene trimming of TCR beta. By a later analysis, the bulk of CMV-associated TCR beta chains appeared HLA-restricted. A classifier reportedly called cytomegalovirus status with high sensitivity and specificity.

Germline V CDR1 and CDR2: SGHKS, YYEKEE (reference sequence). The CDR3 loop spans 13 amino acids. Trimming took 6 bases from V and 3 from J, leaving 13 bases between them. The donors (healthy individuals) were bone marrow donors. 13 Jbeta primers and 60 Vbeta primers were used for the PCR. Method: immunoSEQ multiplex PCR; TCRdb's copy keeps in-frame clones and lacks some. The sample includes 85,000 to 130,000 clones, roughly three quarters of them seen just once. Sequencing was done on a sample of PBMCs. The sequence was obtained from a woman between 50 and 59 years old in good health and CMV-seropositive. The chain links TRBV5-5 to TRBJ2-7; D is unclear. The CDR3 DNA follows: TGTGCCAGCACCAGGTCAGGAAACTACGAGCAGTACTTC. It encodes CASTRSGNYEQYF.